This T cell receptor beta chain was recovered during a study of T cell repertoires in cytomegalovirus infection. Overall study context: It was the public TCR beta signatures that indicated both CMV infection and matching HLA type.

Points on this clonotype: Antigen unknown.

This CDR3 contains 15 residues. Per germline, CDR1 SEHNR and CDR2 FQNEAQ (reference sequence). The V end was cut by 7 bases, the J end by 10 bases, with 24 bases between. Study-level findings and limits: It was HLA-C-restricted CMV-specific TCR beta clonotypes that dominated the response ex vivo.

Each CDR3 protein is one row after TCRdb ran MiXCR on the reads. The sample includes about a million distinct CDR3 sequences, roughly 30% of them seen just once. The starting material was cultured CD8+ T cells from PBMCs, obtained from culture after CMV antigen stimulation. This chain joins TRBV7-9 and TRBJ2-3; no firm D call. The receptor comes from a human donor in good health (CMV status not recorded). Some clones in this sample may be carry-over from other donors' samples. This CDR3 is CASTKSLVSAEAQYF. In DNA form, the CDR3 reads TGTGCCAGCACCAAATCCCTGGTGTCGGCAGAGGCGCAGTATTTT. The full variable domain, completed using reference TRBV7-9 and TRBJ2-3, is DTGVSQNPRHKITKRGQNVTFRCDPISEHNRLYWYRQTLGQGPEFLTYFQNEAQLEKSRLLSDRFSAERPKGSFSTLEIQRTEQGDSAMYLCASTKSLVSAEAQYFGPGTRLTVL.